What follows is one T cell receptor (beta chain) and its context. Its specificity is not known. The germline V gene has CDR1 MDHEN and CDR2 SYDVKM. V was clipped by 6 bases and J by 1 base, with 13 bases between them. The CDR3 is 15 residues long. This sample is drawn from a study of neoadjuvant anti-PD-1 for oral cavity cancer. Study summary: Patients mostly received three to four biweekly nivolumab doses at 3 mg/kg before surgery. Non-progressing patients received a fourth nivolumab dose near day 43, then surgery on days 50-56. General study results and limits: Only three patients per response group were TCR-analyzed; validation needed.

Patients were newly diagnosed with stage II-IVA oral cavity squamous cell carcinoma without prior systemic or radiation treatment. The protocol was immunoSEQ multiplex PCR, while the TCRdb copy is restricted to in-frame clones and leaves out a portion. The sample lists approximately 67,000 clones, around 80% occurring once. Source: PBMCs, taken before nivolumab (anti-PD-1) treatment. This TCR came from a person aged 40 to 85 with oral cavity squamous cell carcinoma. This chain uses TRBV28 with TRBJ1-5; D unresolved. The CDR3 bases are TGTGCCAGCAGAAGAATCCGAGAGAGCAATCAGCCCCAGCATTTT. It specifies CASRRIRESNQPQHF.